Shown below are 9 T cell receptor beta chains from a single sample sequenced in a study of blood T cells in healthy people across ages. Using a J-beta primer mix together with a sample-barcoded 5' primer, a second PCR was run for roughly 6 to 11 cycles. MiXCR, applied by TCRdb to the 5' RACE reads, yields one record per CDR3 protein. The sample lists about 900,000 distinct CDR3 sequences; about 48% were seen once. The source material was blood. These receptors originate from a man younger than 45 in good health.

The chain employs TRBV4-2 and TRBJ2-7; D is possibly TRBD2 (5 bases). The CDR3 has 17 residues. V was trimmed by 0 bases and J by 0 bases, leaving 15 bases between them. Germline CDR1 reads LGHNA; CDR2 reads YNFKEQ. CDR3 amino acids: CASSQDWAEGFSYEQYF. CDR3 bases: TGTGCCAGCAGCCAAGATTGGGCCGAGGGTTTCTCCTACGAGCAGTACTTC.

This clonotype was counted at least ten times. This chain joins TRBV28 and TRBJ2-7; no clear D gene. V was pared by 6 bases and J by 3 bases, with 6 bases between. CDR1 MDHEN and CDR2 SYDVKM come from the germline V gene. This CDR3 comprises 11 residues. CDR3 DNA sequence: TGTGCCAGCAGCTCCAACTACGAGCAGTACTTC. It specifies CASSSNYEQYF.

The V call is TRBV20-1, the J call TRBJ1-2; D unresolved. The ends were cut back, 3 bases at V and 7 bases at J, with 6 bases in the middle. CDR1 and CDR2 from the germline V gene are DFQATT and SNEGSKA (reference sequence). CDR3 length equals 10 residues. For the CDR3, the DNA is TGCAGTGCTAGTAGTGTTGGCTACACCTTC. Protein product: CSASSVGYTF.

The rearrangement links TRBV25-1 to TRBJ1-4, with a tentative D call TRBD1 (5 bases). The CDR3 is 12 residues long. Germline V lookup: CDR1 MGHDK, CDR2 SYGVNS. V was trimmed by 2 bases and J by 10 bases, leaving 8 bases between them. CDR3 in DNA: TGTGCCAGCAGTGAAATGAGGGGAAAACTGTTTTTT. This codes for CASSEMRGKLFF.

A few counts support this clonotype. This chain uses TRBV7-2 with TRBJ2-3; 12 nucleotides line up with TRBD2. After removal of 1 base from V and 10 bases from J, the junction contained 6 bases not matched to a gene. The germline CDR1 and CDR2 sequences are SGHTA and FQGNSA. The CDR3 runs to 15 residues. This chain's CDR3 is CASSLGSSGGAAQYF. The CDR3 coding sequence is TGTGCCAGCAGCTTAGGTTCTAGCGGGGGGGCCGCGCAGTATTTT.

V usage is TRBV6-4 and J usage is TRBJ2-3, with 8 bases fitting TRBD2. Germline V gene lookup returns CDR1 MRHNA and CDR2 SNTAGT. V dropped 2 bases and J dropped 6; count of bases not matched to a gene: 7. This CDR3 comprises 15 residues. The CDR3 reads CASSDADGGADTQYF. For the CDR3, the DNA is TGTGCCAGCAGTGACGCGGACGGGGGGGCTGATACGCAGTATTTT.

This chain connects TRBV6-5 to TRBJ2-7; 9 nucleotides align to TRBD1. This CDR3 region has 16 residues. Trimming took 0 bases from V and 6 from J; bases not matched to a gene: 9. Germline V lookup: CDR1 MNHEY, CDR2 SVGAGI. The CDR3 DNA reads as TGTGCCAGCAGTTACTCGACAGGGGGGCCATTAAGCGAGCAGTACTTC. This codes for CASSYSTGGPLSEQYF.

The chain uses TRBV7-9 and TRBJ1-2; TRBD1 matches at 7 bases. Trimming removed 6 bases from V and 5 bases from J; junction bases left unmatched: 3. The CDR3 totals 12 residues. The germline V gene has CDR1 SEHNR and CDR2 FQNEAQ (reference sequence). In nucleotides, the CDR3 is TGTGCCAGCAGGGGGACAGCTTATGGCTACACCTTC. Protein: CASRGTAYGYTF.

This clonotype has a single count. This chain connects TRBV28 to TRBJ1-2, with a possible D match to TRBD1 (5 bases). Trimming cost V 7 bases and J 7 bases, with 10 bases left between them. The CDR3 length is 11 residues. Germline lookup yields CDR1 MDHEN and CDR2 SYDVKM. The CDR3 DNA sequence: TGTGCCAGCATGGGGGACCCTGGCTACACCTTC. Residues: CASMGDPGYTF.